These 29 T cell receptor beta chains originate from one sample sequenced in a study of cytotoxic CD8 clonotypes in ibrutinib-treated CLL. The protocol was immunoSEQ multiplex PCR, while the TCRdb copy is restricted to in-frame clones and leaves out a portion. Counted here are about 140,000 clones, more than 85% occurring once; the ten biggest clones make up more than 10%. Sequenced material: PBMCs, taken after 12 months of ibrutinib treatment. Receptor source: a human donor with chronic lymphocytic leukemia.

This clone was recorded only once. The gene calls are TRBV14 and TRBJ1-2; 10 nucleotides match TRBD1. Germline V lookup: CDR1 SGHDN, CDR2 FVKESK. V shed 4 bases and J 4 bases; nucleotides not matched to a gene: 9. CDR3 length: 16 residues. The CDR3 loop reads CASSRGTGVSVYGYTF. DNA for the CDR3: TGTGCCAGCAGCCGAGGGACAGGGGTTTCAGTCTATGGCTACACCTTC.

The chain combines TRBV28 with TRBJ2-1; D gene unclear. There are 13 residues in the CDR3. Trimming cost V 2 bases and J 12 bases, with 14 bases left between them. Germline V gives CDR1 MDHEN, CDR2 SYDVKM. DNA of the CDR3: TGTGCCAGCAGTTTAGAAGTACGGAATTGGCAGTTCTTC. Protein product: CASSLEVRNWQFF. The variable domain in full, with the rest retrieved from reference TRBV28 and TRBJ2-1, is DVKVTQSSRYLVKRTGEKVFLECVQDMDHENMFWYRQDPGLGLRLIYFSYDVKMKEKGDIPEGYSVSREKKERFSLILESASTNQTSMYLCASSLEVRNWQFFGPGTRLTVL.

J is TRBJ1-2 and V is TRBV21-1. TRBV21-1 is deemed a pseudogene. This CDR3 is 13 amino acids long. CDR3 loop: CASSKYRPYGYTF. The CDR3, as DNA: TGTGCCAGCAGCAAGTATCGGCCCTATGGCTACACCTTC.

The chain employs TRBV19 and TRBJ1-2, with TRBD1 matching over 7 bases. Germline V CDR1 and CDR2: LNHDA, SQIVND (reference sequence). The CDR3 sequence is 17 residues long. V shed 4 bases and J 2 bases; nucleotides not matched to a gene: 13. Here the CDR3 reads CASSNKPRTGDNYGYTF. The CDR3 region has the DNA TGTGCCAGTAGTAACAAACCCCGGACAGGTGACAACTATGGCTACACCTTC.

This chain links TRBV4-3 with TRBJ2-7; 8 nucleotides match TRBD2. This CDR3 comprises 18 residues. The V gene's germline CDR1 is LGHNA and CDR2 YSLEER. V was clipped by 0 bases and J by 2 bases; unmatched bases: 12. CDR3 coding DNA: TGCGCCAGCAGCCAAGATAGGCGTGGGGCGGGAGGAACCTACGAGCAGTACTTC. It translates to CASSQDRRGAGGTYEQYF.

The rearrangement uses TRBV5-1 and TRBJ1-1; D unclear. Germline CDR1 SGHRS, CDR2 YFSETQ. The CDR3 runs 15 residues. V was trimmed by 2 bases and J by 1 base, leaving 12 bases between them. CDR3 sequence: CASSFTTEPNTEAFF. In nucleotides, the CDR3 is TGCGCCAGCAGCTTTACTACGGAGCCGAACACTGAAGCTTTCTTT. Drawing the rest from reference TRBV5-1 and TRBJ1-1, the complete variable domain is KAGVTQTPRYLIKTRGQQVTLSCSPISGHRSVSWYQQTPGQGLQFLFEYFSETQRNKGNFPGRFSGRQFSNSRSEMNVSTLELGDSALYLCASSFTTEPNTEAFFGQGTRLTVV.

The V call is TRBV4-2, the J call TRBJ2-1, with a tentative D call TRBD2 (6 bases). The CDR3 has 18 amino acids. Germline V gives CDR1 LGHNA, CDR2 YNFKEQ. V shed 2 bases and J shed 0 bases, with 17 bases lying between them. In DNA, the CDR3 is TGTGCCAGCAGCCAAAGAGCCTCTAGCGAGAGCTCCTACAATGAGCAGTTCTTC. Residues: CASSQRASSESSYNEQFF.

In this sample, this clone turned up once. The chain joins TRBV19 to TRBJ2-1; D is undetermined. Germline V gene lookup returns CDR1 LNHDA and CDR2 SQIVND (reference sequence). The CDR3 consists of 14 residues. V was clipped by 5 bases and J by 2 bases, with 10 bases between them. The CDR3 loop reads CASSYSVAYNEQFF. The CDR3 DNA is TGTGCCAGTAGTTACAGCGTCGCCTACAATGAGCAGTTCTTC.

V gene TRBV9 combines with J gene TRBJ2-5; no clear D. Trimming removed 2 bases from V and 5 bases from J, with 16 bases in between. The CDR3 contains 15 residues. Germline V gives CDR1 SGDLS, CDR2 YYNGEE. CDR3 nucleotides: TGTGCCAGCAGCGTTTGGGGTTCGCCGGCGGAGACCCAGTACTTC. The encoded protein is CASSVWGSPAETQYF.

This clone was seen only once. The chain uses TRBV19 and TRBJ2-7, with a tentative D call TRBD1 (6 bases). Trimming removed 3 bases at V and 4 bases at J, with 13 bases between. The germline CDR1 and CDR2 sequences are LNHDA and SQIVND (reference sequence). CDR3 size: 14 residues. CDR3 residues: CASSIAQGPYEQYF. CDR3 sequence (DNA): TGTGCCAGTAGTATTGCGCAGGGGCCATACGAGCAGTACTTC.

The chain links TRBV30 to TRBJ1-1; D not certain. There are 11 residues in the CDR3. V was trimmed by 4 bases and J by 10 bases, leaving 13 bases between them. Germline assignment: CDR1 GTSNPN and CDR2 SVGIG (reference sequence). CDR3 residues: CAWTPGLGAFF. The CDR3 nucleotides are TGTGCCTGGACGCCGGGATTAGGAGCTTTCTTT.

This chain links TRBV5-1 with TRBJ2-5; possible D gene TRBD2, 7 bases. V shed 4 bases and J shed 4 bases, with 14 bases lying between them. The V gene's germline CDR1 is SGHRS and CDR2 YFSETQ. This CDR3 comprises 14 residues. The CDR3 is CASSRDGGLETQYF. CDR3 bases: TGCGCCAGCAGCCGAGACGGGGGGCTAGAGACCCAGTACTTC.

J is TRBJ2-3 and V is TRBV14; D perhaps matches TRBD1 (6 bases). V was shortened by 4 bases and J by 0 bases, with 11 bases between the two germline ends. The CDR3 sequence is 15 residues long. Germline CDR1 SGHDN, CDR2 FVKESK. In DNA form, the CDR3 reads TGTGCCAGCAGCCGTCAGGGGCCTAGCACAGATACGCAGTATTTT. Encoded protein: CASSRQGPSTDTQYF.

This chain joins TRBV5-4 and TRBJ2-5; 9 positions match TRBD1. Germline CDR1 reads SGHNT; CDR2 reads YYREEE (reference sequence). The ends lost 4 bases at V and 5 bases at J; junction bases unmatched: 9. The CDR3 contains 15 residues. The CDR3, as DNA: TGTGCCAGCAGCAAACAAACAGGGGGCAGGGAGACCCAGTACTTC. This encodes CASSKQTGGRETQYF.

CDR3 sequence: CASSRGGTSYEQYF. The DNA for the CDR3 is TGTGCCAGCAGCAGAGGCGGGACCTCCTACGAGCAGTACTTC. This rearrangement joins TRBV9 to TRBJ2-7, with D perhaps matching TRBD2 (6 bases). CDR3 size: 14 residues. Germline V gives CDR1 SGDLS, CDR2 YYNGEE. V lost 4 bases to trimming and J lost 0 bases, with 11 bases between them.

This clone was detected only once. V gene TRBV28 combines with J gene TRBJ2-7; a weak D match, TRBD2 (5 bases). Trimming pared 8 bases from V and 6 bases from J, leaving 11 bases between. The germline gives CDR1 MDHEN, CDR2 SYDVKM. CDR3 length equals 11 residues. The CDR3 protein is CASRGSGEQYF. Here the CDR3 DNA reads TGTGCCAGCCGTGGGAGCGGCGAGCAGTACTTC.

This rearrangement joins TRBV15 to TRBJ2-1; D remains ambiguous. This CDR3 region has 15 residues. Germline lookup yields CDR1 LNHNV and CDR2 YYDKDF (reference sequence). Between the trimmed V and J ends, which lost 4 bases and 0 bases, there was a span of 10 bases. The CDR3 protein is CATSMSKSSYNEQFF. CDR3 nucleotides: TGTGCCACCAGCATGAGTAAGTCCTCCTACAATGAGCAGTTCTTC.

V usage is TRBV27 and J usage is TRBJ2-7; TRBD2 is a possible D gene (6 bases). The CDR3 runs 14 residues. Germline CDR1 MNHEY, CDR2 SMNVEV (reference sequence). With 6 bases removed from V and 1 base from J, the gap between germline ends came to 13 bases. This CDR3 reads CASSPLARSYEQYF. The CDR3 nucleotides read TGTGCCAGCAGCCCCCTAGCGAGATCCTACGAGCAGTACTTC.

The gene calls are TRBV11-3 and TRBJ2-7; 9 bases agree with TRBD2. V lost 0 bases, J lost 0 bases, and 12 bases stayed unmatched. Germline V gives CDR1 SGHNT, CDR2 YENEEA. The CDR3 runs to 19 residues. The CDR3 bases are TGTGCCAGCAGCTTAGATAGGCCGACTAGCGGTTTTAGCTCCTACGAGCAGTACTTC. It encodes CASSLDRPTSGFSSYEQYF. Full variable domain (missing parts from reference TRBV11-3 and TRBJ2-7): EAGVVQSPRYKIIEKKQPVAFWCNPISGHNTLYWYLQNLGQGPELLIRYENEEAVDDSQLPKDRFSAERLKGVDSTLKIQPAELGDSAVYLCASSLDRPTSGFSSYEQYFGPGTRLTVT.

This clone was counted once. The chain is built from TRBV30 and TRBJ2-2; D remains unclear. Germline V CDR1 and CDR2: GTSNPN, SVGIG (reference sequence). V gave up 2 bases and J gave up 3 bases, with 7 bases separating them. This CDR3 spans 13 amino acids. The CDR3 DNA is TGTGCCTGGAGTACCCCATACACCGGGGAGCTGTTTTTT. The encoded protein is CAWSTPYTGELFF.

This sequence joins TRBV29-1 and TRBJ2-7; tentatively, D is TRBD2 (5 bases). This CDR3 spans 14 amino acids. Germline V gives CDR1 SQVTM, CDR2 ANQGSEA. CDR3 sequence reads: CSVITWAYEGEQYF. The CDR3 DNA is TGCAGTGTAATCACTTGGGCCTACGAGGGCGAGCAGTACTTC.

This rearrangement joins TRBV27 to TRBJ1-5, with D unclear. V dropped 1 base and J dropped 6 bases, with 7 bases sitting between them. This CDR3 is 13 amino acids long. Germline V gene sequence: CDR1 MNHEY, CDR2 SMNVEV (reference sequence). CDR3 in DNA: TGTGCCAGCAGTTTATGGGGTCCTCAGCCCCAGCATTTT. Translated: CASSLWGPQPQHF.

The chain couples TRBV25-1 to TRBJ2-7; weak D call: TRBD1 (6 bases). Per germline, CDR1 MGHDK and CDR2 SYGVNS. Trimming took 5 bases from V and 4 from J, leaving 18 bases between them. The CDR3 is made up of 15 amino acids. CDR3: CASSYRDTEQYEQYF. DNA for the CDR3: TGTGCCAGCAGTTACCGGGACACCGAGCAATACGAGCAGTACTTC.

The rearrangement joins TRBV5-6 to TRBJ2-5; D is undetermined. The CDR3 is 16 residues long. The germline V and J ends were trimmed by 0 bases and 1 base, with 13 bases remaining between them. From germline, CDR1 is SGHDT and CDR2 YYEEEE. CDR3 DNA: TGTGCCAGCAGCTTGGGAGCACAACAGTCCCAAGAGACCCAGTACTTC. Encoded protein: CASSLGAQQSQETQYF.

The J gene is TRBJ1-3, the V gene TRBV27; TRBD1 is a possible D gene (5 bases). The ends were cut back, 0 bases at V and 2 bases at J, with 14 bases in the middle. The germline V gene has CDR1 MNHEY and CDR2 SMNVEV (reference sequence). The CDR3 extends over 17 amino acids. CDR3 coding DNA: TGTGCCAGCAGTTTATCATCGGGGGGTCGGACTGGAAACACCATATATTTT. Translated: CASSLSSGGRTGNTIYF.

The chain is built from TRBV27 and TRBJ2-7, with 7 nucleotides matching TRBD2. The junction had 6 bases not matched to a gene; V was cut back by 6 bases and J by 1 base. Germline-derived CDR1 and CDR2 are MNHEY and SMNVEV (reference sequence). The CDR3 sequence is 14 residues long. DNA for the CDR3: TGTGCCAGCAGATCCGGGACTACATCCTACGAGCAGTACTTC. It yields the protein CASRSGTTSYEQYF.

The chain recombines TRBV6-1 with TRBJ2-7; a weak D match, TRBD2 (5 bases). The germline V gene encodes CDR1 MNHNS and CDR2 SASEGT. CDR3 length equals 15 residues. Deletions cut 3 bases from V and 2 bases from J, with 14 bases between. DNA for the CDR3: TGTGCCAGCAGTGATGGTGGAGCGGTAACCTACGAGCAGTACTTC. Translated, it gives CASSDGGAVTYEQYF.

This clone appeared a few times. The chain uses TRBV6-5 and TRBJ2-7; perhaps D is TRBD1 or TRBD2 (5 bases each). Germline V gene sequence: CDR1 MNHEY, CDR2 SVGAGI. The CDR3 covers 15 residues. Trimming took off 4 bases at V and 2 bases at J, with 15 bases between the two ends. In nucleotides, the CDR3 is TGTGCCAGCAGTTCGGGGTTGGCAGGGACCTACGAGCAGTACTTC. This codes for CASSSGLAGTYEQYF.

The rearrangement joins TRBV28 to TRBJ1-2; maybe TRBD1 (6 bases). V shed 4 bases and J shed 1 base, with 16 bases lying between them. Germline V gene lookup returns CDR1 MDHEN and CDR2 SYDVKM. The CDR3 loop spans 16 amino acids. CDR3 region: CASSSGTPTHNYGYTF. Here the CDR3 DNA reads TGTGCCAGCAGTTCCGGGACACCCACTCATAACTATGGCTACACCTTC.